One T cell receptor (beta chain) is described in this entry. This receptor's antigen is unknown. No clone much larger than this one lies a single base away; base qualities are absent. TCRbeta CDR3 regions were amplified from genomic DNA using the immunoSEQ Assay, a bias-controlled multiplex PCR. The study's own analysis went as follows. The number of nucleated cells in each sample was estimated from the amplification of reference gene primers within the assay. Sequence reads were collapsed and filtered to measure the absolute abundance of every unique TCRbeta CDR3 rearrangement. For each sample, productive Simpson clonality was calculated as the square root of Simpson's diversity index across productive rearrangements. TCRdb re-hosts the immuneACCESS table, in-frame sequences only. Its copies lack some clones; in the studies checked, an unresolved V gene accounts for under half of them, and the cause for the rest is not known. V and J calls and clone size are those listed in that table; D and trimming were worked out from the DNA. Counted in this sample were roughly 170,000 clones; approximately 87% of them appeared once. Clones ranked in the top ten supply around 20% of the sample.

This specimen comes from a study of blood T cell repertoires in COVID-19 (dated by TCRdb to 2020 to 2022). Looking at the study overall: The collaborator samples originated in the United States, Italy and Spain and spanned the acute and convalescent phases of COVID-19. The material from the prospective study consisted of cDNA or gDNA derived from T cells, B-cell-depleted T cells, or PBMCs. Subjects who had been exposed to COVID-19, were actively infected with it, or had recovered from it provided the deeply sampled blood TCRbeta repertoires that made up the dataset. The repertoires were released in a freely available public database meant as a resource for research on the immune response to SARS-CoV-2. Samples came from the ongoing ImmuneRACE study (first 160 participants) plus 1,254 subjects from 6 global collaborators. A de-identified subject ID, COVID-19 status, age in years and sex were almost always included in the sample metadata. Where available, HLA class I and class II types were obtained from metadata supplied by the sample provider rather than from assay-based typing.

The V end gives up 6 bases and the J end 0 bases, leaving 8 bases in the junction not matched to a gene. The germline V gene sets CDR1 to KGHSH and CDR2 to LQKENI. The CDR3, cysteine through phenylalanine, is 16 amino acids long. Of all the DNA, just the CDR3 is kept, 48 bases in frame from base 1. Findings and caveats that apply to the study as a whole: Clinical and demographic metadata were provided uncurated, with the amount varying by source and participant.

The collaborating institutions used their own protocols to collect whole blood in K2EDTA tubes. Collaborator samples were shipped for TCRbeta analysis as frozen whole blood, isolated PBMCs, or DNA extracted from either sample type. The sample consisted of peripheral blood. The TCR was taken from a man in his sixties or seventies with active or convalescent COVID-19. The chain joins TRBV18 to TRBJ2-1; TRBD1 aligns with 7 central bases. The DNA sequence reads TGTGCCAGCTCTTATCCGGGACAGCCCTCCTACAATGAGCAGTTCTTC. Its protein reads: CASSYPGQPSYNEQFF.